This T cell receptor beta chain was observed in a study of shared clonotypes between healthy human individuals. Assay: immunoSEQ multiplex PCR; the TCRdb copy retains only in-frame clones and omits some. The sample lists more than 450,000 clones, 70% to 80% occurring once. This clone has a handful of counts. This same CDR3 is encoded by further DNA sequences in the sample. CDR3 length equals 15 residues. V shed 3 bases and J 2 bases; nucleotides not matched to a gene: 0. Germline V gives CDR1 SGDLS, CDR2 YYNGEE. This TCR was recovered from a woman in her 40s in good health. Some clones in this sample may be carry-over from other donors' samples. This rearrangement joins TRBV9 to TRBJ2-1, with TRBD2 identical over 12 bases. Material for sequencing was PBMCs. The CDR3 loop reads CASSASGRAYNEQFF. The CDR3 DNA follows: TGTGCCAGCAGCGCTAGCGGGAGGGCCTACAATGAGCAGTTCTTC.